These T cell receptor beta chains were read from a single sample in a study of blood T cell repertoires in COVID-19. Some clones are missing from TCRdb's copy, which holds only in-frame ones; the method was immunoSEQ multiplex PCR. The sample lists 190,000 or so clones; around four fifths were seen once. Specimen: peripheral blood. The receptors were sampled from a man aged 55-75 years with COVID-19, enrolled during active disease. Both conserved end residues are part of each CDR3. A D gene is named only where the DNA matches it firmly. Clone size is shown for a subset of rows, as once, few, many or a class of expanded clone.

.	.	TRBV5-4	TRBJ1-1	CASSLGGQTMNTEAFF	TGTGCCAGCAGCTTGGGAGGACAGACCATGAACACTGAAGCTTTCTTT
TRBD1	.	TRBV19	TRBJ1-1	CASRSVKTGTMNTEAFF	TGTGCCAGTAGGTCGGTAAAGACAGGGACCATGAACACTGAAGCTTTCTTT
.	.	TRBV7-9	TRBJ1-5	CASSLRWGDQPQHF	TGTGCCAGCAGCTTAAGGTGGGGGGATCAGCCCCAGCATTTT
.	.	TRBV7-3	TRBJ2-5	CASSLRGLIGETQYF	TGTGCCAGCAGCTTAAGGGGACTTATCGGTGAGACCCAGTACTTC
.	.	TRBV3-1/TRBV3-2	TRBJ2-3	CASSSIQGRGAPDTQYF	TGTGCCAGCAGCTCTATACAGGGTCGGGGGGCTCCAGATACGCAGTATTTT
.	once	TRBV11-3	TRBJ2-7	CASSTGHSYEQYF	TGTGCCAGCAGCACGGGACACTCCTACGAGCAGTACTTC
.	.	TRBV5-1	TRBJ2-5	CASSHRGGYQETQYF	TGCGCCAGCAGCCACAGGGGGGGGTACCAAGAGACCCAGTACTTC
.	.	TRBV14	TRBJ2-5	CASSQGLRYQETQYF	TGTGCCAGCAGCCAAGGACTACGGTACCAAGAGACCCAGTACTTC
.	.	TRBV27	TRBJ1-2	CASSPGLGGYGYTF	TGTGCCAGCTCGCCGGGACTCGGTGGCTATGGCTACACCTTC
.	.	TRBV18	TRBJ2-6	CASSPPFGGGANVLTF	TGTGCCAGCTCACCACCGTTCGGGGGTGGGGCCAACGTCCTGACTTTC
TRBD1	.	TRBV3-1/TRBV3-2	TRBJ1-2	CASSQAEMPWTGGYYGYTF	TGTGCCAGCAGCCAAGCAGAAATGCCCTGGACAGGGGGGTACTATGGCTACACCTTC
TRBD1	.	TRBV19	TRBJ1-2	CASSIDQTGYYGYTF	TGTGCCAGTAGTATAGATCAGACAGGGTACTATGGCTACACCTTC
TRBD1	.	TRBV18	TRBJ1-6	CASSPGQVENNSPLHF	TGTGCCAGCTCACCGGGACAGGTCGAGAACAATTCACCCCTCCACTTT
.	.	TRBV18	TRBJ1-1	CASSRGGNTEAFF	TGTGCCAGCTCACGGGGGGGGAACACTGAAGCTTTCTTT
.	.	TRBV12-3/TRBV12-4	TRBJ1-4	CASRIDSNEKLFF	TGTGCCAGCAGGATAGACAGTAATGAAAAACTGTTTTTT
.	.	TRBV5-5	TRBJ1-2	CASSLRGPGVNSYGWAF	TGTGCCAGCAGCTTGAGGGGCCCTGGAGTAAATAGCTATGGCTGGGCCTTC
TRBD1	.	TRBV29-1	TRBJ1-4	CSVPGGNEKLFF	TGCAGCGTCCCAGGGGGGAATGAAAAACTGTTTTTT
.	.	TRBV10-3	TRBJ1-3	CAISESGGTIYF	TGTGCCATCAGTGAGTCGGGGGGCACCATATATTTT
TRBD2	.	TRBV2	TRBJ2-3	CASSDGGRPTDTQYF	TGTGCCAGCAGTGACGGGGGGAGACCTACAGATACGCAGTATTTT
TRBD2	few	TRBV28	TRBJ2-7	CASSSRDSGKARSYEQYF	TGTGCCAGCAGCTCAAGAGATAGCGGGAAGGCAAGGTCCTACGAGCAGTACTTC